The present T cell receptor beta chain was sequenced within a study of T cells in localized non-small cell lung cancer. Profiling relied on immunoSEQ multiplex PCR, and the TCRdb table lists in-frame clones only, not all of them. The sample has fewer than 1,500 clones; roughly 20% are singletons. Germline CDR1 SGHNT, CDR2 YENEEA. J gave up 4 bases and V 5 bases, and 12 bases lay outside the gene matches. This CDR3 region has 16 residues. About this clone itself: Its antigen is unknown.

Samples of adjacent lung lacking atypia were obtained no closer than 2 cm to the tumor margin. Study findings and constraints: An association was observed between higher blood T cell density and longer overall survival. Heterogeneity is still possible, as just one tumor region was sequenced. Uninvolved nearby lung showed the greatest T cell clonality, exceeding that found in tumor.

V gene TRBV11-3 combines with J gene TRBJ2-3, with TRBD2 matching over 7 bases. This clonotype was sampled from a male donor aged 60 or over with stage III lung adenocarcinoma. Sequencing was performed on normal lung tissue next to the tumor, taken before any cancer treatment. The CDR3 protein is CASSRTRAAVPDTQYF. The CDR3 nucleotides read TGTGCCAGCAGCCGGACTAGGGCCGCGGTTCCAGATACGCAGTATTTT.